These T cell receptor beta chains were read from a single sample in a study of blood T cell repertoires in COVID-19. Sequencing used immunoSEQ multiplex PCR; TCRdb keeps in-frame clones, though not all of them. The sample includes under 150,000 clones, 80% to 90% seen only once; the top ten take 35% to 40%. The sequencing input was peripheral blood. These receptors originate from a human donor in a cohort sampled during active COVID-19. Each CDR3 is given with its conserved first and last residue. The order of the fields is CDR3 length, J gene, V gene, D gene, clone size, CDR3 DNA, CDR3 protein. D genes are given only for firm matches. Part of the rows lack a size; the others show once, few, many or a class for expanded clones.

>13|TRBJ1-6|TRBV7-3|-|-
TGTGCCAGCAGCTTAAGCCGGGTTTCACCCCTCCACTTT
CASSLSRVSPLHF
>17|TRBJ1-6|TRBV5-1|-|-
TGCGCCAGCAGCTCGACGGCAGGGGATAGTCGTAATTCACCCCTCCACTTT
CASSSTAGDSRNSPLHF
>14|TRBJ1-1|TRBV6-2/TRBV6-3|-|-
TGTGCCAGCAGTTACGGAGGGGATAAAACTGAAGCTTTCTTT
CASSYGGDKTEAFF
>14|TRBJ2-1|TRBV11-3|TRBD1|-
TGTGCCACCCAAAGGGACAGGGTGTATACTGAGCAGTTCTTC
CATQRDRVYTEQFF
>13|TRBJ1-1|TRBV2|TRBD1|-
TGTGCCACCGAACAGGGGATGAACACTGAAGCTTTCTTT
CATEQGMNTEAFF
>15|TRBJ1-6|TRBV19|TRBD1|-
TGTGCCAGTAGTATAGTGGACAGGGTCAATTCACCCCTCCACTTT
CASSIVDRVNSPLHF
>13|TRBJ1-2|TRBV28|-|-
TGTGCCAGCAGGACCGACAGATTGTATGGCTACACCTTC
CASRTDRLYGYTF
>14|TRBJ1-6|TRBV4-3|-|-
TGCGCCAGCAGCCAAGATCGCTATAATTCACCCCTCCACTTT
CASSQDRYNSPLHF
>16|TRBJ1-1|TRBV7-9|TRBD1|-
TGTGCCAGCAGCCCCACAGGGGCCGTTATGAACACTGAAGCTTTCTTT
CASSPTGAVMNTEAFF
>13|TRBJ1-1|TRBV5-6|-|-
TGTGCCAGCAGCTTGCTAGCCGGACTTGAAGCTTTCTTT
CASSLLAGLEAFF
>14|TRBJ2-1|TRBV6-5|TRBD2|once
TGTGCCAGCCCCCCAGCGGGGCACGGGAATGAGCAGTTCTTC
CASPPAGHGNEQFF
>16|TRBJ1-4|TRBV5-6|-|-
TGTGCCAGCAGCTTGGGGTTACCTACAACTAATGAAAAACTGTTTTTT
CASSLGLPTTNEKLFF
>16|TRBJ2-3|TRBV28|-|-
TGTGCCAGCACTTCATGGGGGGGGGCTAGCACAGATACGCAGTATTTT
CASTSWGGASTDTQYF
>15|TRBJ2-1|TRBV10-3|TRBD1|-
TGTGCCATCAGTGCCTCTCGGGACAGTTACAATGAGCAGTTCTTC
CAISASRDSYNEQFF
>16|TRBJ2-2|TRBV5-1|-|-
TGCGCCAGCAGCCTAGCTACCGGGACATACACCGGGGAGCTGTTTTTT
CASSLATGTYTGELFF
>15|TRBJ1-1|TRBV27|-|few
TGTGCCAGCAGTTTATTTACGGGGGGCACCGCTGAAGCTTTCTTT
CASSLFTGGTAEAFF
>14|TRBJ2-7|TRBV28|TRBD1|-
TGTGCCAGCAGACTCACCGGACAGGGGAACGAGCAGTACTTC
CASRLTGQGNEQYF
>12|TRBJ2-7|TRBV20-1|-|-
TGCAGTGCTAGTCCGAGCTCCTACGAGCAGTACTTC
CSASPSSYEQYF
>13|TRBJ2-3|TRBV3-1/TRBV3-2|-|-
TGTGCCAGCGGCAGGATAGACACAGATACGCAGTATTTT
CASGRIDTDTQYF
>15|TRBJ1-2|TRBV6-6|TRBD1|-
TGTGCCAGCACCCGGACAGGGAACCCTAACTATGGCTACACCTTC
CASTRTGNPNYGYTF
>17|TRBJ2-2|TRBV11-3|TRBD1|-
TGTGCCAGCAGCTCAGCCTTCGGACAGGGGCAAACCGGGGAGCTGTTTTTT
CASSSAFGQGQTGELFF
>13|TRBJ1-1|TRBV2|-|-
TGTGCCAGCAGCGACCGGGACCCTACAGGGGCTTTCTTT
CASSDRDPTGAFF
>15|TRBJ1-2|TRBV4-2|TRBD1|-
TGTGCCAGCAGCCAAGATAGAGGGGGCGGCTATGGCTACACCTTC
CASSQDRGGGYGYTF
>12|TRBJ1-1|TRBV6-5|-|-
TGTGCCAGCAGATCCGTGAACACTGAAGCTTTCTTT
CASRSVNTEAFF
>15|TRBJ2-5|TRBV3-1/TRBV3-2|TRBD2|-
TGTGCCAGCAGCCAAGATCGGGGGGGGCCGGAGACCCAGTACTTC
CASSQDRGGPETQYF
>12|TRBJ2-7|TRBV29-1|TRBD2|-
TGCAGCGTGGCAACTAGCGCCTACGAGCAGTACTTC
CSVATSAYEQYF
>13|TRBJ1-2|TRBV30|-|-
TGTGCCTGGAGTGTAGACGGCAGGTCTGGCTACACCTTC
CAWSVDGRSGYTF
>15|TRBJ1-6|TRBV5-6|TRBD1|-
TGTGCCAGCAGCTTTTTGGACAGGGAGGATTCACCCCTCCACTTT
CASSFLDREDSPLHF
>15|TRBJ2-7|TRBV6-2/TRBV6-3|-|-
TGTGCCAGCAGCTTCTCGTCCGGAGACTCCTACGAGCAGTACTTC
CASSFSSGDSYEQYF
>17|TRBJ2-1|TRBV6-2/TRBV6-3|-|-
TGTGCCAGCAGTTACCCCCGGGGGAGCCCTAACTACAATGAGCAGTTCTTC
CASSYPRGSPNYNEQFF
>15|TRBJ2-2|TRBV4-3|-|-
TGCGCCAGCAGCCAAGAACCGTCGAGTGCCGGGGAGCTGTTTTTT
CASSQEPSSAGELFF
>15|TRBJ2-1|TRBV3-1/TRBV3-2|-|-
TGTGCCAGCAGCCAGACCAGGGAATTATACAATGAGCAGTTCTTC
CASSQTRELYNEQFF
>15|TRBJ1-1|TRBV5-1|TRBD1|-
TGCGCCAGCAGCTTAACGACAGGGGCGAACACTGAAGCTTTCTTT
CASSLTTGANTEAFF
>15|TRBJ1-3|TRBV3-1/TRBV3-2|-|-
TGTGCCAGCAGCCAAGCGCTGGTAACAGGAAACACCATATATTTT
CASSQALVTGNTIYF
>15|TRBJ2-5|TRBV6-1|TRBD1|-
TGTGCCAGCAGTGAAGCTGGACAGGGGGCATGGACCCAGTACTTC
CASSEAGQGAWTQYF
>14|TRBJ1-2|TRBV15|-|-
TGTGCCACCAGCAGAGATCTGCAGGGTGTTGGCTACACCTTC
CATSRDLQGVGYTF
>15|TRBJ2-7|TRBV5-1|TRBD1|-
TGCGCCAGCAGCCCCCGGGACAGGGCTTCCTACGAGCAGTACTTC
CASSPRDRASYEQYF
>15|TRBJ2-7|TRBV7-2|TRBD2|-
TGTGCCAGCAGCTTAGGGGGGACTAACCCCTACGAGCAGTACTTC
CASSLGGTNPYEQYF
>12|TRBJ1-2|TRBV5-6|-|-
TGTGCCAGCAGCTTGGGTAGAGAAGGCTACACCTTC
CASSLGREGYTF
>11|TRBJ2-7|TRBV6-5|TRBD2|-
TGTATCAGCGGGGGGGCCTACGAGCAGTACTTC
CISGGAYEQYF
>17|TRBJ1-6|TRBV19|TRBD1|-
TGTGCCAGTAGTATAGATCATCAGGGGGCGCTTGGTTCACCCCTCCACTTT
CASSIDHQGALGSPLHF